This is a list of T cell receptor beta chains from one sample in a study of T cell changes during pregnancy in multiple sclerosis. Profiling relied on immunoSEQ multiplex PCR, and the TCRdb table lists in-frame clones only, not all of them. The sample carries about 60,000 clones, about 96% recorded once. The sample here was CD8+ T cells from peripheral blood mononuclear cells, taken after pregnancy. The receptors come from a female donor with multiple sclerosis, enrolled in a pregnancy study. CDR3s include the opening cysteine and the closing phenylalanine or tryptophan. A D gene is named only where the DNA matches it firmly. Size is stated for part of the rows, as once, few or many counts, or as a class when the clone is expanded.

CASSRDGGSYNEQFF TGTGCCAGCAGCCGCGACGGGGGCTCCTACAATGAGCAGTTCTTC TRBV6-5 . once TRBJ2-1
CASSLDRDYIYEQYF TGCGCCAGCAGCCTTGATCGGGACTATATATACGAGCAGTACTTC TRBV4-3 TRBD2 . TRBJ2-7
CASSPGQGNQPQHF TGTGCCAGCAGTCCGGGACAGGGCAATCAGCCCCAGCATTTT TRBV27 TRBD1 . TRBJ1-5
CASSYTGGQETQYF TGCGCCAGCAGTTATACGGGAGGGCAAGAGACCCAGTACTTC TRBV5-1 TRBD2 . TRBJ2-5
CASGGGRPDTQYF TGTGCCAGCGGTGGCGGGAGGCCAGATACGCAGTATTTT TRBV9 TRBD2 . TRBJ2-3
CASSFGTLDYEQYF TGTGCCAGCAGTTTCGGGACTTTAGACTACGAGCAGTACTTC TRBV28 . once TRBJ2-7
CASSIGRGYNEQFF TGTGCCAGTAGTATAGGGAGAGGATACAATGAGCAGTTCTTC TRBV19 . . TRBJ2-1
CASSLEGATNEKLFF TGTGCCAGCAGTTTAGAGGGGGCAACTAATGAAAAACTGTTTTTT TRBV27 . . TRBJ1-4
CSVVPGLAVSYEQYF TGCAGCGTGGTACCGGGACTAGCGGTATCCTACGAGCAGTACTTC TRBV29-1 TRBD2 . TRBJ2-7
CASSFQGTGELFF TGTGCCAGCAGTTTTCAGGGCACCGGGGAGCTGTTTTTT TRBV27 . . TRBJ2-2
CATSTDRSSNYGYTF TGTGCCACCAGCACCGACAGATCTTCTAACTATGGCTACACCTTC TRBV15 . . TRBJ1-2
CASSPAEGSAYEQYF TGTGCCAGCAGCCCCGCCGAGGGCAGCGCCTACGAGCAGTACTTC TRBV27 . . TRBJ2-7
CASSYGTMNTEAFF TGTGCCAGCAGTTACGGGACAATGAACACTGAAGCTTTCTTT TRBV6-5 . . TRBJ1-1
CATTPGTGPSYEQYF TGTGCCACCACGCCGGGGACAGGGCCCTCCTACGAGCAGTACTTC TRBV19 TRBD1 . TRBJ2-7
CASSFSGLALAYEQYF TGTGCCAGCAGCTTTTCAGGACTAGCGCTAGCCTACGAGCAGTACTTC TRBV5-8 TRBD2 . TRBJ2-7
CASSETGWTEAFF TGTGCCAGCAGTGAAACAGGGTGGACTGAAGCTTTCTTT TRBV6-4 . . TRBJ1-1
CASSDWGPNYEQYF TGTGCCAGCAGTGACTGGGGGCCAAACTACGAGCAGTACTTC TRBV6-1 . . TRBJ2-7
CASWAGFSNNEQFF TGTGCCAGCTGGGCGGGGTTCTCCAACAATGAGCAGTTCTTC TRBV28 . . TRBJ2-1
CATSIDSQLRRDGYTF TGTGCCACTTCAATAGACAGCCAGCTTAGGCGTGATGGCTACACCTTC TRBV19 . . TRBJ1-2
CASSRVDYRQETQYF TGTGCCAGCAGCCGAGTAGACTACCGCCAAGAGACCCAGTACTTC TRBV7-9 . . TRBJ2-5
CASSTDRGVWYGYTF TGTGCCAGCAGCACAGACAGGGGGGTTTGGTATGGCTACACCTTC TRBV7-9 TRBD1 . TRBJ1-2